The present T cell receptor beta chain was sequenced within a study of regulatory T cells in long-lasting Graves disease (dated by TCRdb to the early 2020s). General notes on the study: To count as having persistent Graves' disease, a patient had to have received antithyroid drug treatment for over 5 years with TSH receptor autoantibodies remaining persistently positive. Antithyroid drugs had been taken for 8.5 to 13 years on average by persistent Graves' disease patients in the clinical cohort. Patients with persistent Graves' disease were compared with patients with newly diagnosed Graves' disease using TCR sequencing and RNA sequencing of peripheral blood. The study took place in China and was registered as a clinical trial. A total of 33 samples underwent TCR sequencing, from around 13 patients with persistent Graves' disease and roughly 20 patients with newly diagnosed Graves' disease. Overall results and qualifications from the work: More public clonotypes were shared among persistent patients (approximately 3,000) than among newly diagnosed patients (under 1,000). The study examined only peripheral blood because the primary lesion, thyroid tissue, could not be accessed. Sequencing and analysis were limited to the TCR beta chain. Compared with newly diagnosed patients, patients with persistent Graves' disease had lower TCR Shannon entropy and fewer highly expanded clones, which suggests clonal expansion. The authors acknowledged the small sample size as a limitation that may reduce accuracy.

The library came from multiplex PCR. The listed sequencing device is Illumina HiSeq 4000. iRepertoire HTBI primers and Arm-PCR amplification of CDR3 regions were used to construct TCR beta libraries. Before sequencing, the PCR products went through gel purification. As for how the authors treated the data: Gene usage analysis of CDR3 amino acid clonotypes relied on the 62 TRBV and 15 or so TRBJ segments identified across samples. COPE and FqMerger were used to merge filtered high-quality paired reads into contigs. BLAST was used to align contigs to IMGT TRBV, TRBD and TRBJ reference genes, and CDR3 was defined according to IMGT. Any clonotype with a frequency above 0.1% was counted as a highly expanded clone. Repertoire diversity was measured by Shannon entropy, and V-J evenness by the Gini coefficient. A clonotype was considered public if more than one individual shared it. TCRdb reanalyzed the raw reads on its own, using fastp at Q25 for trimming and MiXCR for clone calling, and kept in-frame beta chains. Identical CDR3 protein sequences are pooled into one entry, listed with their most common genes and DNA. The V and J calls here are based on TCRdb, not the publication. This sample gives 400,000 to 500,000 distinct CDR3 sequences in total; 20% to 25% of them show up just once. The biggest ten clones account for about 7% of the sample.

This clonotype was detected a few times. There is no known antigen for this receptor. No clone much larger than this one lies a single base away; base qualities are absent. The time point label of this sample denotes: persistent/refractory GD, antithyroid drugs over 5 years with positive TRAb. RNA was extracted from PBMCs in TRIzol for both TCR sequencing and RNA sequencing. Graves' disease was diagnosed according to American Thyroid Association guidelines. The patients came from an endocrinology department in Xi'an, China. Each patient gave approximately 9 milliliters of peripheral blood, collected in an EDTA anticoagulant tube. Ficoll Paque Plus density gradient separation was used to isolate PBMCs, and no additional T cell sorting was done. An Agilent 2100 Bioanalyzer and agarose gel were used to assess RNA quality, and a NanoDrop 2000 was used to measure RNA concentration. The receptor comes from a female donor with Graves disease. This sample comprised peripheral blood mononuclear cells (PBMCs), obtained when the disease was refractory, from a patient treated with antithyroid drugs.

The CDR3 region has the sequence CAASAGGRAGELFF. In nucleotides, the sequence is TGTGCCGCCTCAGCTGGGGGGCGTGCCGGGGAGCTGTTTTTT. Recombination joined TRBV10-3 with TRBJ2-2, with the D segment possibly TRBD1 or TRBD2, each aligning over 6 bases. There are 14 amino acids in the CDR3, from cysteine to phenylalanine inclusive. This entry keeps only the CDR3 DNA: 42 bases, framed from base 1. CDR1 and CDR2 are read off the germline V gene as ENHRY and SYGVKD. Cut back by 11 bases and 6 bases, the V and J ends lie 19 bases apart.